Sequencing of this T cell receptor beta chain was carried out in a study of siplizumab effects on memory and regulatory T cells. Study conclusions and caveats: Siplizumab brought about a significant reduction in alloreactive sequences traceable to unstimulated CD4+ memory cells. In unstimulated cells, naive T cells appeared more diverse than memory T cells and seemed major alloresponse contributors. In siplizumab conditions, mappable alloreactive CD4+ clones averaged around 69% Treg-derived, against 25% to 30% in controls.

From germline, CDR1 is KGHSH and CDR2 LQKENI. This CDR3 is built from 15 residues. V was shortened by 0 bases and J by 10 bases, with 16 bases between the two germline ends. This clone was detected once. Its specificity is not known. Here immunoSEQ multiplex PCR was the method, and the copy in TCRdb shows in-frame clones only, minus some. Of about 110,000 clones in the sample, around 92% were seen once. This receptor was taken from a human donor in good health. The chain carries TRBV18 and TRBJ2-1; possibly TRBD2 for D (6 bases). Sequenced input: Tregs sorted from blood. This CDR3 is CASSPPSSRGVEQFF. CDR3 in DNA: TGTGCCAGCTCACCACCTTCGTCGCGGGGAGTAGAGCAGTTCTTC. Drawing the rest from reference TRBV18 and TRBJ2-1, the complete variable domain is NAGVMQNPRHLVRRRGQEARLRCSPMKGHSHVYWYRQLPEEGLKFMVYLQKENIIDESGMPKERFSAEFPKEGPSILRIQQVVRGDSAAYFCASSPPSSRGVEQFFGPGTRLTVL.